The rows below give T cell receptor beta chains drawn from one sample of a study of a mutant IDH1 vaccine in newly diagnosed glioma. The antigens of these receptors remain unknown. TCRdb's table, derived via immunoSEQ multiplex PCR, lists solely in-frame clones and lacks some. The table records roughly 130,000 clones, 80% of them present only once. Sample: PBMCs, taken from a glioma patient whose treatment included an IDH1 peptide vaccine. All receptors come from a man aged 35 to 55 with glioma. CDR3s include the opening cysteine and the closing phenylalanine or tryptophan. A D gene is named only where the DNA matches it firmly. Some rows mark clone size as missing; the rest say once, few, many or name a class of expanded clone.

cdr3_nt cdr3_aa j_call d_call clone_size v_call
TGTGCTAGTGGGGGGAGGACATCCGAGGGCACAGATACGCAGTATTTT CASGGRTSEGTDTQYF TRBJ2-3 NA NA TRBV12-5
TGTGCCAGCAGCCCCACAGGGTACGAGCAGTACTTC CASSPTGYEQYF TRBJ2-7 NA NA TRBV7-2
TGTGCCAGCTCAACTTGGACAGACAATGAGCAGTTCTTC CASSTWTDNEQFF TRBJ2-1 NA NA TRBV18
TGTGCCAGCAGCTTGGAGCTAGCGGTGAGCACAGATACGCAGTATTTT CASSLELAVSTDTQYF TRBJ2-3 TRBD2 NA TRBV5-6
TGTGCCAGCAGGAGGGACGGAGTAGATTTCTACAATGAGCAGTTCTTC CASRRDGVDFYNEQFF TRBJ2-1 NA NA TRBV27
TGTGCCAGCAGCTTGGGACCGGGAACCAATCAGCCCCAGCATTTT CASSLGPGTNQPQHF TRBJ1-5 NA few TRBV7-9
TGTGCCTGGAGTAGAGACAGCGGCTCTGGAAACACCATATATTTT CAWSRDSGSGNTIYF TRBJ1-3 NA NA TRBV30
TGTGCCAGCAGTTACTCCACTAGCGGGAGTCCCTACGAGCAGTACTTC CASSYSTSGSPYEQYF TRBJ2-7 TRBD2 NA TRBV6-5
TGTGCCAGCAGCACACAGCGGGGGGGCCTAGGTAATGAGCAGTTCTTC CASSTQRGGLGNEQFF TRBJ2-1 TRBD2 NA TRBV5-4
TGTGCCAGCATCACAAGAATGACCCACAACAATGAAAAACTGTTTTTT CASITRMTHNNEKLFF TRBJ1-4 NA NA TRBV6-4
TGTGCCAGTAGTTCAGGACTGTGGAACACCATATATTTT CASSSGLWNTIYF TRBJ1-3 NA few TRBV19
TGTGCCAGCTCACGCCTCCTGGGGGGTATCAATGAGCCCCAGCATTTT CASSRLLGGINEPQHF TRBJ1-5 NA NA TRBV18
TGTGCCAGCAGCCCCCGGGACAGGGGAACCGAAGCTTTCTTT CASSPRDRGTEAFF TRBJ1-1 TRBD1 once TRBV16
TGTGCCAGCAGTTACGAGGAGGCGGCTGAAGCTTTCTTT CASSYEEAAEAFF TRBJ1-1 NA NA TRBV6-5